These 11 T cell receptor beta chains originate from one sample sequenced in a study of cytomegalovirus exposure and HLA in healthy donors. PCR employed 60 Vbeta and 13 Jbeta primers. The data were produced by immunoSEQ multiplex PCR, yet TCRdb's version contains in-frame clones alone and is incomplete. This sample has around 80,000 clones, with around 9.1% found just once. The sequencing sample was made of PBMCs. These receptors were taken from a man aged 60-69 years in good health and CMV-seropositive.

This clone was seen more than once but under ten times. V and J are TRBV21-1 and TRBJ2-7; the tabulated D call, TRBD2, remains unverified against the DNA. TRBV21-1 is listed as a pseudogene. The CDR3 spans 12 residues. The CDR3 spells CASSKANYEQYV. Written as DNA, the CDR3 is TGTGCCAGCAGCAAAGCAAACTACGAGCAGTACGTC.

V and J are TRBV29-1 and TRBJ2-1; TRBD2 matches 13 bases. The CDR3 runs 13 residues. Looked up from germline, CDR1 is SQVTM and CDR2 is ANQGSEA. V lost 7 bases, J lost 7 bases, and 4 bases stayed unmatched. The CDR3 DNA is TGCAGCGCTGGGACTAGCGGGGTAAATGAGCAGTTCTTC. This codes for CSAGTSGVNEQFF.

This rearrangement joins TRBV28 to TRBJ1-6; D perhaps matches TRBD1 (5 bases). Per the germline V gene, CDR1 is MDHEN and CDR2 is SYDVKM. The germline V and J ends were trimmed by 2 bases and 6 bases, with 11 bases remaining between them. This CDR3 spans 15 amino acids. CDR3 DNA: TGTGCCAGCAGTTTAGCGGGACCTGGTAATTCACCCCTCCACTTT. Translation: CASSLAGPGNSPLHF. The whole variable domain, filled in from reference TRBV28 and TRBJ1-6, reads DVKVTQSSRYLVKRTGEKVFLECVQDMDHENMFWYRQDPGLGLRLIYFSYDVKMKEKGDIPEGYSVSREKKERFSLILESASTNQTSMYLCASSLAGPGNSPLHFGNGTRLTVT.

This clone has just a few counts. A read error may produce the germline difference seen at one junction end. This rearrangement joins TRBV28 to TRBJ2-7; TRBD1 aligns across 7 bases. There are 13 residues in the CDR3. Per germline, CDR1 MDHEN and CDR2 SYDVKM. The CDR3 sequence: CASSEGQYYEQSF. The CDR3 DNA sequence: TGTGCCAGCAGTGAGGGACAGTACTACGAGCAGTCTTTC. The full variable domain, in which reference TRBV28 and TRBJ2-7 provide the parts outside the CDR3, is DVKVTQSSRYLVKRTGEKVFLECVQDMDHENMFWYRQDPGLGLRLIYFSYDVKMKEKGDIPEGYSVSREKKERFSLILESASTNQTSMYLCASSEGQYYEQSFGPGTRLTVT.

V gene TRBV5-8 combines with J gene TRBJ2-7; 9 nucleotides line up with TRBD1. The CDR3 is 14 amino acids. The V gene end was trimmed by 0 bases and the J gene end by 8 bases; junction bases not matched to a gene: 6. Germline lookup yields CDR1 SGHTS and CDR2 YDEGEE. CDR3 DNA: TGTGCCAGCAGCTTGGAGGGACAGGGTTTTCAGCAGTACTTC. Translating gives CASSLEGQGFQQYF.

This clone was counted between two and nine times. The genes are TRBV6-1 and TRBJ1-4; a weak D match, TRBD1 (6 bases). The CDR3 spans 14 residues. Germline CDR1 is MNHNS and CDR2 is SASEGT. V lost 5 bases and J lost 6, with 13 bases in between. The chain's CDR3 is CASSIDRLDEKLFF. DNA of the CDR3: TGTGCCAGCAGTATCGACAGGTTAGATGAAAAACTGTTTTTT.

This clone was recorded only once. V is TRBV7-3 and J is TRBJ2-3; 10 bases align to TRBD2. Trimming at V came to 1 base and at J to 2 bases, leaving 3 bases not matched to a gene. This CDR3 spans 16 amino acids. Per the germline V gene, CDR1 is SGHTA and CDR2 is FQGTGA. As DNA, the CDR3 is TGTGCCAGCAGCTTAAGAGGGACTAGCGACACAGATACGCAGTATTTT. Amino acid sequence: CASSLRGTSDTDTQYF.

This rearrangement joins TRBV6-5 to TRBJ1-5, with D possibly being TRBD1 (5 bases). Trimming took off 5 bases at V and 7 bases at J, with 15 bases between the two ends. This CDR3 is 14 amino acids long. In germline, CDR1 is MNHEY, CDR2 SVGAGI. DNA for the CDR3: TGTGCCAGCAGTATCGGGACTCAGGGACAGCCCCAGCATTTT. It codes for CASSIGTQGQPQHF.

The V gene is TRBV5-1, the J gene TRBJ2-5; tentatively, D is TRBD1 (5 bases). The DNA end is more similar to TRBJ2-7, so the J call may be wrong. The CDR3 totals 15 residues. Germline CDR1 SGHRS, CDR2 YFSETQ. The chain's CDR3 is CASSLELTVNYEQYF. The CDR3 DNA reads TGCGCCAGCAGCTTGGAACTGACAGTAAACTACGAGCAGTACTTC.

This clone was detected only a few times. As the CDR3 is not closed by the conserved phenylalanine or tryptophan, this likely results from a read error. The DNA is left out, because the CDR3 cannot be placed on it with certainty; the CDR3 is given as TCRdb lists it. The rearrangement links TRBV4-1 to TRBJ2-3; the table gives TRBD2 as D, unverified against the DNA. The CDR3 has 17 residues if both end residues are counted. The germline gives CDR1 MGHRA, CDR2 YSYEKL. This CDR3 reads CASSQDRWGGPSDTKYL.

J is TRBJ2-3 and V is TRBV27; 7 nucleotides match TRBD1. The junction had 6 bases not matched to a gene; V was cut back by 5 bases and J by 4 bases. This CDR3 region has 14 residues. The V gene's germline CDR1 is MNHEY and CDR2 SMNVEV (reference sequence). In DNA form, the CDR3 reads TGTGCCAGCAGTCGACAGGGATTCCCAGATACGCAGTATTTT. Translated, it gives CASSRQGFPDTQYF.